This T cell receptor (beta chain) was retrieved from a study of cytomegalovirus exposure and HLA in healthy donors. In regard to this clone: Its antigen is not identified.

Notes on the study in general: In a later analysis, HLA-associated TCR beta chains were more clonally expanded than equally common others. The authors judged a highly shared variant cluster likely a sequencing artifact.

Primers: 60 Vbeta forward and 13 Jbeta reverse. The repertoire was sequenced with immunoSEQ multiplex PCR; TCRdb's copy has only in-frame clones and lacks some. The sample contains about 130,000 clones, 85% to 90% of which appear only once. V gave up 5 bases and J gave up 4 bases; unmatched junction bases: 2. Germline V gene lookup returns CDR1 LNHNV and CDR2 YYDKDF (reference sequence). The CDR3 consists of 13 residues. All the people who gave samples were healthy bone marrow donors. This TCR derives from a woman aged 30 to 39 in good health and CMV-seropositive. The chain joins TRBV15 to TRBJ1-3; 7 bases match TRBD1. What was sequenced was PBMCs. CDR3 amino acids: CATSGTEGNTIYF. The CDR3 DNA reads TGTGCCACCAGCGGGACAGAGGGAAACACCATATATTTT.